Presented here are 24 T cell receptor beta chains from one specimen sequenced in a study of cytomegalovirus exposure and HLA in healthy donors. Primers for the PCR totalled 60 Vbeta and 13 Jbeta. The protocol was immunoSEQ multiplex PCR, while the TCRdb copy is restricted to in-frame clones and leaves out a portion. This sample has approximately 99,000 clones; around 80% occur once, and the top ten carry around 5.2%. The specimen was PBMCs. These receptors all stem from a man aged 35-49 years in good health and CMV-seropositive.

The chain couples TRBV6-1 to TRBJ2-7; D is ambiguous. Trimming left V 6 bases short and J 3 bases short, with 15 bases between. Germline V gene data show CDR1 as MNHNS and CDR2 as SASEGT. The CDR3 has 14 amino acids. CDR3: CASRPYRVGYEQYF. The CDR3 coding sequence is TGTGCCAGCAGACCCTACCGGGTAGGCTACGAGCAGTACTTC.

V is TRBV27 and J is TRBJ1-1, with D maybe TRBD1 (5 bases). The germline V gene encodes CDR1 MNHEY and CDR2 SMNVEV (reference sequence). Trimming left V 5 bases short and J 10 bases short, with 23 bases between. The length of the CDR3 is 15 residues. CDR3 loop: CASSTPSGQSNRAFF. In DNA form, the CDR3 reads TGTGCCAGCAGTACCCCCTCAGGGCAGAGCAATCGAGCTTTCTTT.

This clone was recorded once. The chain employs TRBV30 and TRBJ1-5, with D unresolved. Germline V gives CDR1 GTSNPN, CDR2 SVGIG (reference sequence). This CDR3 contains 15 residues. V gave up 0 bases and J gave up 0 bases, with 9 bases separating them. The CDR3 nucleotides read TGTGCCTGGAGTGTACCGGGGAATAGCAATCAGCCCCAGCATTTT. Its protein is CAWSVPGNSNQPQHF.

The gene calls are TRBV18 and TRBJ1-4, with 7 bases identical to TRBD1. This CDR3 contains 16 residues. J was trimmed by 3 bases and V by 4 bases; bases with no gene match: 8. Germline V gene sequence: CDR1 KGHSH, CDR2 LQKENI. The CDR3 loop is CASSLNDRVANEKLFF. In DNA form, the CDR3 reads TGTGCCAGCTCACTAAACGACAGGGTTGCTAATGAAAAACTGTTTTTT.

The chain recombines TRBV29-1 with TRBJ2-7; D not resolved. Between the trimmed V and J ends, which lost 4 bases and 7 bases, there was a span of 11 bases. CDR3 length equals 11 residues. CDR1 and CDR2 from the germline V gene are SQVTM and ANQGSEA. CDR3 protein: CSVGGPEEQYF. In DNA form, the CDR3 reads TGCAGCGTTGGCGGTCCGGAGGAGCAGTACTTC.

The CDR3 loop reads CASSRAKNTEAFF. DNA of the CDR3: TGTGCCAGCAGCCGCGCAAAAAACACTGAAGCTTTCTTT. The V call is TRBV6-5, the J call TRBJ1-1; no firm D call. V lost 6 bases to trimming and J lost 2 bases, with 10 bases between them. This CDR3 is 13 amino acids long. CDR1 MNHEY and CDR2 SVGAGI come from the germline V gene.

This sequence joins TRBV5-1 and TRBJ2-1; a weak D match, TRBD2 (5 bases). CDR3 length: 14 amino acids. Germline lookup yields CDR1 SGHRS and CDR2 YFSETQ. V was trimmed by 3 bases and J by 4 bases, leaving 11 bases between them. The CDR3 sequence: CASSSSSGYNEQFF. In DNA form, the CDR3 reads TGCGCCAGCAGCTCGAGCAGCGGTTACAATGAGCAGTTCTTC.

J is TRBJ2-4 and V is TRBV10-3; D perhaps matches TRBD1 (6 bases). Germline lookup yields CDR1 ENHRY and CDR2 SYGVKD. V dropped 0 bases and J dropped 0 bases, with 18 bases sitting between them. CDR3 size: 19 residues. CDR3 bases: TGTGCCATCAGTGAGTCGAAGGTATCTGGACAGATAGCCAAAAACATTCAGTACTTC. It specifies CAISESKVSGQIAKNIQYF.

The chain employs TRBV11-2 and TRBJ2-4; TRBD1 is a possible D gene (5 bases). Germline loops: CDR1 SGHAT, CDR2 FQNNGV. Trimming stripped 0 bases from V and 5 bases from J, with 11 bases between. The CDR3 covers 15 residues. CDR3 sequence: CASSLDRVGENIQYF. CDR3 coding DNA: TGTGCCAGCAGCTTAGATCGGGTAGGGGAAAACATTCAGTACTTC.

This chain connects TRBV28 to TRBJ1-3; D is unclear. V shed 2 bases and J shed 3 bases, with 8 bases lying between them. The CDR3 runs to 14 residues. Germline V gives CDR1 MDHEN, CDR2 SYDVKM. CDR3: CASSLGADGNTIYF. Here the CDR3 DNA reads TGTGCCAGCAGTTTAGGAGCGGATGGAAACACCATATATTTT.

The chain employs TRBV5-1 and TRBJ1-4; TRBD1 is a possible D gene (5 bases). Trimming shortened V by 0 bases and J by 6 bases, and 12 bases separated the two germline ends. This CDR3 is 15 amino acids long. Germline loops: CDR1 SGHRS, CDR2 YFSETQ. The CDR3 sequence is CASSLAGRRDEKLFF. The CDR3 nucleotides read TGCGCCAGCAGCTTGGCGGGGCGGAGGGATGAAAAACTGTTTTTT.

This chain uses TRBV28 with TRBJ1-5; D not certain. The CDR3 has 13 amino acids. Germline-derived CDR1 and CDR2 are MDHEN and SYDVKM. V lost 5 bases and J 3 bases, leaving 8 bases between the germline ends. DNA for the CDR3: TGTGCCAGCAGTCCGGGTCTCAATCAGCCCCAGCATTTT. Translating it yields CASSPGLNQPQHF.

This clone was seen just once. This chain joins TRBV2 and TRBJ1-6, with 9 bases aligning to TRBD1. Looked up from germline, CDR1 is SNHLY and CDR2 is FYNNEI. The CDR3 totals 14 residues. J gave up 14 bases and V 3 bases, and 8 bases lay outside the gene matches. CDR3: CASSEMTGGSTLHF. CDR3 nucleotides: TGTGCCAGCAGTGAGATGACAGGGGGTTCCACCCTCCACTTT.

V is TRBV5-5 and J is TRBJ1-1; 8 bases are shared with TRBD1. Germline CDR1 and CDR2: SGHKS and YYEKEE (reference sequence). This CDR3 region has 15 residues. V lost 1 base to trimming and J lost 5 bases; unmatched junction nucleotides: 7. The CDR3 DNA is TGTGCCAGCAGCTTGTATCTCACAGGGGGTACTGAAGCTTTCTTT. Translating it yields CASSLYLTGGTEAFF.

This clone was detected only a few times. The chain is built from TRBV7-9 and TRBJ1-1, with D perhaps TRBD1 (6 bases). The CDR3 consists of 15 residues. The ends were cut back, 4 bases at V and 6 bases at J, with 18 bases in the middle. In germline, CDR1 is SEHNR, CDR2 FQNEAQ (reference sequence). CDR3 loop: CASSSSSSTGPEAFF. For the CDR3, the DNA is TGTGCCAGCAGCTCCTCCTCGTCCACAGGGCCTGAAGCTTTCTTT.

This rearrangement joins TRBV29-1 to TRBJ2-7; D is perhaps TRBD1 (7 bases). Germline CDR1 and CDR2: SQVTM and ANQGSEA. Trimming shortened V by 3 bases and J by 7 bases, and 16 bases separated the two germline ends. The CDR3 totals 13 residues. CDR3 in amino acids: CSVEGRGVREQYF. The DNA of the CDR3 is TGCAGCGTTGAGGGCAGGGGGGTTAGGGAGCAGTACTTC.

This clone was detected only once. J is TRBJ2-7 and V is TRBV6-4; maybe TRBD2 (5 bases). Germline CDR1 is MRHNA and CDR2 is SNTAGT. V was trimmed by 7 bases and J by 5 bases, leaving 21 bases between them. This CDR3 spans 15 amino acids. The CDR3 DNA reads TGTGCCAGCAACTATCCGGGGAGAAGGTGCCACGAGCAGTACTTC. Amino acids: CASNYPGRRCHEQYF.

The J gene is TRBJ1-1, the V gene TRBV5-3; D is perhaps TRBD1 (5 bases). TRBV5-3 has ORF status, its function being uncertain. This CDR3 is 14 amino acids long. V was shortened by 5 bases and J by 1 base, with 12 bases between the two germline ends. For the CDR3, the DNA is TGTGCCAGAAGTGGAGGGACCCAGAACACTGAAGCTTTCTTT. This gives the protein CARSGGTQNTEAFF.

The chain combines TRBV5-1 with TRBJ2-3, with TRBD2 matching over 9 bases. Germline values: CDR1 SGHRS, CDR2 YFSETQ. The CDR3 consists of 17 residues. V dropped 0 bases and J dropped 1; count of bases not matched to a gene: 6. This chain's CDR3 is CASSLGSSSGGTDTQYF. CDR3 coding DNA: TGCGCCAGCAGCTTGGGGAGTTCTAGCGGGGGCACAGATACGCAGTATTTT. The variable domain in full, with the rest retrieved from reference TRBV5-1 and TRBJ2-3, is KAGVTQTPRYLIKTRGQQVTLSCSPISGHRSVSWYQQTPGQGLQFLFEYFSETQRNKGNFPGRFSGRQFSNSRSEMNVSTLELGDSALYLCASSLGSSSGGTDTQYFGPGTRLTVL.

V usage is TRBV19 and J usage is TRBJ2-1; 9 bases are a match to TRBD1. The CDR3 consists of 15 residues. CDR1 is LNHDA and CDR2 is SQIVND in the germline V gene (reference sequence). J was trimmed by 8 bases and V by 5 bases; bases with no gene match: 10. The CDR3 coding sequence is TGTGCCAGTAGTCAGCCGGGACAGGGAAGGGATGAGCAGTTCTTC. It encodes CASSQPGQGRDEQFF.

The chain combines TRBV5-5 with TRBJ1-2, with 9 nucleotides matching TRBD1. The V gene end was trimmed by 3 bases and the J gene end by 7 bases; junction bases not matched to a gene: 13. Germline V gene sequence: CDR1 SGHKS, CDR2 YYEKEE (reference sequence). The CDR3 sequence is 16 residues long. The CDR3 bases are TGTGCCAGCAGCTCGAACAGGGGGCGCGATCTGTCTGGCTACACCTTC. Its translation is CASSSNRGRDLSGYTF.

The chain uses TRBV25-1 and TRBJ1-1; D gene ambiguous. Germline assignment: CDR1 MGHDK and CDR2 SYGVNS. The CDR3 has 14 amino acids. V lost 5 bases, J lost 0 bases, and 10 bases lay in between. The CDR3 DNA reads as TGTGCCAGCAGTTCTGGGCTGGTGAACACTGAAGCTTTCTTT. This sequence encodes CASSSGLVNTEAFF. The entire variable domain, with the rest obtained from reference TRBV25-1 and TRBJ1-1, is as follows: EADIYQTPRYLVIGTGKKITLECSQTMGHDKMYWYQQDPGMELHLIHYSYGVNSTEKGDLSSESTVSRIRTEHFPLTLESARPSHTSQYLCASSSGLVNTEAFFGQGTRLTVV.

The V call is TRBV18, the J call TRBJ2-3; maybe TRBD2 (6 bases). The CDR3 length is 16 residues. Per the germline V gene, CDR1 is KGHSH and CDR2 is LQKENI. V lost 4 bases and J 0 bases, leaving 14 bases between the germline ends. DNA for the CDR3: TGTGCCAGCTCACTACGAGGGAGGTCCAGCACAGATACGCAGTATTTT. It yields the protein CASSLRGRSSTDTQYF.

V and J are TRBV10-3 and TRBJ2-7; 10 bases map to TRBD1. With 6 bases clipped from V and 0 bases from J, the junction kept 11 bases outside the gene matches. The germline V gene encodes CDR1 ENHRY and CDR2 SYGVKD. The CDR3 runs 17 residues. CDR3 protein: CAISDFPGQGNSYEQYF. Here the CDR3 DNA reads TGTGCCATCAGCGATTTTCCGGGACAGGGGAACTCCTACGAGCAGTACTTC.